Described below is a single T cell receptor beta chain sequence and its context. Its specificity is not known. The sample originates from a study of graft-versus-host responses after intestinal transplantation. Overall study context: Transplants given to recipients were multivisceral, liver-intestinal, or isolated intestinal. Anti-thymocyte globulin served as induction for all recipients, who then took tacrolimus and steroids for about three years. Study outcomes and limitations: Association was observed between peak circulating GvH clone levels and early post-transplant HvG declines. GvH clonotypes were identified within recipient marrow, with a subset emerging first in ileum or blood.

Data came from immunoSEQ multiplex PCR; TCRdb stores just in-frame clones and leaves some out. The repertoire consists of 71,000 or so clones, with 80% to 95% occurring once and the leading ten covering roughly 1.3%. Germline V lookup: CDR1 SEHNR, CDR2 FQNEAQ (reference sequence). The CDR3 consists of 12 residues. V was trimmed by 6 bases and J by 4 bases, leaving 9 bases between them. The material sequenced was unstimulated CD8+ T cells sorted from spleen or lymph node cells, taken before intestinal transplant. This sequence joins TRBV7-9 and TRBJ1-2, with a weak D call TRBD1 (6 bases). This receptor was identified in a human donor who received an intestinal transplant. CDR3 region: CASSPDSYGYTF. Written as DNA, the CDR3 is TGTGCCAGCAGTCCGGACAGCTATGGCTACACCTTC.